This TCR beta chain was observed in a study of T-cell memory formation after mild COVID-19. Study overall: Across donors, TCR clusters were largely donor specific. Study-wide points: Later expanders leaned toward CD4+, whereas clones contracting from day 15 to 85 were balanced CD4/CD8. That cross-reactive memory joined was suggested by some responding clones appearing in pre-infection memory.

Only a few counts were recorded for this clonotype. Its antigen is not known. Using constant-segment primers, 5'RACE produced TCR alpha and TCR beta cDNA libraries carrying sample barcodes and UMIs. MiXCR was run by TCRdb on the 5' RACE reads, yielding one entry per CDR3 protein. The sample comprises hundreds of thousands of distinct CDR3 sequences, 15% of which are singletons, and over 2% rests with the top ten. V was pared by 5 bases and J by 5 bases, with 8 bases of the junction left unmatched. Germline-derived CDR1 and CDR2 are SGHTA and FQGNSA. The CDR3 length is 15 residues. The gene calls are TRBV7-2 and TRBJ2-2; TRBD1 agrees at 7 bases. Sample: PBMCs or a T cell subset sorted from them (not recorded which). The origin of this receptor is an adult woman who had mild COVID-19 (a few samples of this study predate the infection). Cell type and time point are not known. CDR3 amino acids: CASSADRLKTGELFF. CDR3 in DNA: TGTGCCAGCAGCGCGGACAGGCTAAAAACCGGGGAGCTGTTTTTT.